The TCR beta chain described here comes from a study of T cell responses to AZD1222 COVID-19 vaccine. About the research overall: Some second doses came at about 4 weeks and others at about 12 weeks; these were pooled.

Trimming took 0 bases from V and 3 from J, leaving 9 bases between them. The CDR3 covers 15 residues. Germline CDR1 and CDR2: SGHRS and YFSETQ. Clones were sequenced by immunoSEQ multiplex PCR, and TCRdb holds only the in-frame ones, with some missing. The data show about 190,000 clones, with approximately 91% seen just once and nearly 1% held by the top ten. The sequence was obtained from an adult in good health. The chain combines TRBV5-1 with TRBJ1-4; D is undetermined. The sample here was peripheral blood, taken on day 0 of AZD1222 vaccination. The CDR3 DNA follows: TGCGCCAGCAGCTTGGAAGGGTTTGCTAATGAAAAACTGTTTTTT. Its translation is CASSLEGFANEKLFF.